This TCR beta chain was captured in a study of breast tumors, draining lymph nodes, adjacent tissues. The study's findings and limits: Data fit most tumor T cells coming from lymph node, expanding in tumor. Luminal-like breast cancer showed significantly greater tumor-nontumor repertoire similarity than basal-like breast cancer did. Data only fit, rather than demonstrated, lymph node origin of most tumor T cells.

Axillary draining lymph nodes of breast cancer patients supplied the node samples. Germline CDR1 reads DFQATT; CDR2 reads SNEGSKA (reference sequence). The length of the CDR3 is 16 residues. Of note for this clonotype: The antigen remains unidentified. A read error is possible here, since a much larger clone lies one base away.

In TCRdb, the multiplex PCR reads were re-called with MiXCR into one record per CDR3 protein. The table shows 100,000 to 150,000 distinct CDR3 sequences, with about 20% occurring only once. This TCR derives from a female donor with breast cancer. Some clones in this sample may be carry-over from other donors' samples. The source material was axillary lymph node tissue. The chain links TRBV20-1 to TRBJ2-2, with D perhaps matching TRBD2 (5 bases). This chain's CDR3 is CSARASSGKNTGEPFF. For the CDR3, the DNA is TGCAGTGCTAGAGCCTCCTCGGGGAAGAACACCGGGGAGCCGTTTTTT.